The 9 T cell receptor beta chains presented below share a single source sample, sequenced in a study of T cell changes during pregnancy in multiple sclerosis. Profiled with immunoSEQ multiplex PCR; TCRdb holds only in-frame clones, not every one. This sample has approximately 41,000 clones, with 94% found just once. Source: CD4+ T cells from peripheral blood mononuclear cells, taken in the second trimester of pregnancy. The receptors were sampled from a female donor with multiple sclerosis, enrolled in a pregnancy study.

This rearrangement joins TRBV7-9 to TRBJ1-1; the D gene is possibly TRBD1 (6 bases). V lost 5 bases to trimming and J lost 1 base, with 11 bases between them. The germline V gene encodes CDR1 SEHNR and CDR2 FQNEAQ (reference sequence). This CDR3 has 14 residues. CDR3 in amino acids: CASSKGHPNTEAFF. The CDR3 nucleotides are TGTGCCAGCAGCAAGGGACACCCGAACACTGAAGCTTTCTTT.

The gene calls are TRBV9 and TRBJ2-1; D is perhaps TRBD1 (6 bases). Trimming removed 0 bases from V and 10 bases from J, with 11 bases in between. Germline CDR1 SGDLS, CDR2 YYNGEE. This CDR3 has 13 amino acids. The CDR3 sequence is CASSVGAQGEQFF. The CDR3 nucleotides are TGTGCCAGCAGCGTAGGGGCCCAGGGGGAGCAGTTCTTC.

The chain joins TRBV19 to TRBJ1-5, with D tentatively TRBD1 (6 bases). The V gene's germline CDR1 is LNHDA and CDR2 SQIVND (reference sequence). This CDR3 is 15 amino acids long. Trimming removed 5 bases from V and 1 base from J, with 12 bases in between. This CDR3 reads CASSAVTGSNQPQHF. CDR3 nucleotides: TGTGCCAGTAGTGCGGTGACAGGAAGCAATCAGCCCCAGCATTTT.

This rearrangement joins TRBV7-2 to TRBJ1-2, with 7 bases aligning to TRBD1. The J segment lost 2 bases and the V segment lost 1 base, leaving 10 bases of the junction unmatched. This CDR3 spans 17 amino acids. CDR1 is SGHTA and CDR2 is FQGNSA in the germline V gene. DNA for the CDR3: TGTGCCAGCAGCTTAGGAGCGACAGGGAAGGTAAACTATGGCTACACCTTC. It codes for CASSLGATGKVNYGYTF.

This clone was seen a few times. The DNA of the CDR3 is TGTGCCAGTAGACCTCCCGGCACCGGGGAGCTGTTTTTT. Amino acid sequence: CASRPPGTGELFF. V is TRBV19 and J is TRBJ2-2; unclear D gene. V gave up 6 bases and J gave up 4 bases, with 9 bases separating them. The germline V gene encodes CDR1 LNHDA and CDR2 SQIVND (reference sequence). This CDR3 comprises 13 residues.

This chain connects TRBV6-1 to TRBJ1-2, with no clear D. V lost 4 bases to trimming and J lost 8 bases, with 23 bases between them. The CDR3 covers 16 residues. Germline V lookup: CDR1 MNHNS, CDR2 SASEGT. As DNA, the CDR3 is TGTGCCAGCAGTGGGTCGTTCGCGAGGAAGGTCTGGGGCTACACCTTC. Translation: CASSGSFARKVWGYTF.

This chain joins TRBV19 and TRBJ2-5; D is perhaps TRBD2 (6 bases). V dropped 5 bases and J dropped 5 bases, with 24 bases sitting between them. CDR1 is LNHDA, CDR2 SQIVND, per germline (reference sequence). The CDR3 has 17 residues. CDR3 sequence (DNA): TGTGCCAGTAGTTCCTTAGGTTTTGGGGGGTACAGGGAGACCCAGTACTTC. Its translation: CASSSLGFGGYRETQYF.

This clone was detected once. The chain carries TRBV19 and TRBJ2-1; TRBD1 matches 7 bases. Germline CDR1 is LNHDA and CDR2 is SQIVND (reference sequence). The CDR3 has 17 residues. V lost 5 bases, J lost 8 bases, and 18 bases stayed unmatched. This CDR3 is CASSGRDRGAGVYEQFF. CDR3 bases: TGTGCCAGTAGTGGTCGGGACAGAGGGGCCGGTGTGTATGAGCAGTTCTTC. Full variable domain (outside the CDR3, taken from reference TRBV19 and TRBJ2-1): DGGITQSPKYLFRKEGQNVTLSCEQNLNHDAMYWYRQDPGQGLRLIYYSQIVNDFQKGDIAEGYSVSREKKESFPLTVTSAQKNPTAFYLCASSGRDRGAGVYEQFFGPGTRLTVL.

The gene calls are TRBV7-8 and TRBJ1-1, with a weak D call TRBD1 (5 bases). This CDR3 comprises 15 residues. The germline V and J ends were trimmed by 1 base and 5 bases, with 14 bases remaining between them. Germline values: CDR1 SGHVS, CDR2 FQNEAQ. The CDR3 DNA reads TGTGCCAGCAGCTTAGGTGGAGGGGCACGAACTGAAGCTTTCTTT. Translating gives CASSLGGGARTEAFF.